The next 27 T cell receptor beta chains were all read from a single sample in a study of identifying expanded T cells in peripheral blood. Profiled with immunoSEQ multiplex PCR; TCRdb holds only in-frame clones, not every one. The table records some 54,000 clones, 82% of them present only once. Sequencing input: blood. The receptor set was obtained from a person aged 18 to 69 in good health.

V gene TRBV7-2 combines with J gene TRBJ2-4, with D maybe TRBD2 (5 bases). From germline, CDR1 is SGHTA and CDR2 FQGNSA. V shed 3 bases and J shed 3 bases, with 21 bases lying between them. The CDR3 sequence is 18 residues long. The CDR3 spells CASSLDEGDPFVKNIQYF. The CDR3 DNA reads TGTGCCAGCAGCTTGGACGAGGGCGACCCCTTCGTCAAAAACATTCAGTACTTC.

The chain carries TRBV6-6 and TRBJ2-1; D gene unclear. V was clipped by 2 bases and J by 9 bases, with 5 bases between them. CDR1 is MNHNY, CDR2 SVGAGI, per germline (reference sequence). The CDR3 runs 11 residues. This CDR3 is CASSYPPEQFF. As DNA, the CDR3 is TGTGCCAGCAGTTACCCACCTGAGCAGTTCTTC.

The chain recombines TRBV19 with TRBJ1-1; D not resolved. CDR3 size: 14 residues. In germline, CDR1 is LNHDA, CDR2 SQIVND (reference sequence). Trimming removed 4 bases at V and 1 base at J, with 10 bases between. Here the CDR3 DNA reads TGTGCCAGTAGTAATGTTTTAACGAACACTGAAGCTTTCTTT. This encodes CASSNVLTNTEAFF.

V and J are TRBV4-2 and TRBJ2-7, with TRBD1 matching 7 bases. The V gene's germline CDR1 is LGHNA and CDR2 YNFKEQ. With V trimmed by 0 bases and J by 0 bases, 5 bases remained unmatched. CDR3 length: 16 amino acids. CDR3 sequence (DNA): TGTGCCAGCAGCCAAGATGTCCGACAGGGCTCCTACGAGCAGTACTTC. It is translated as CASSQDVRQGSYEQYF.

This chain connects TRBV5-1 to TRBJ2-3, with 9 bases identical to TRBD2. Trimming cost V 6 bases and J 5 bases; bases outside gene matches: 10. Germline V gene lookup returns CDR1 SGHRS and CDR2 YFSETQ. CDR3 length: 15 amino acids. The CDR3 reads CASTLSGGTQDTQYF. The CDR3 DNA is TGCGCCAGCACCCTGAGCGGGGGGACACAAGATACGCAGTATTTT.

This sequence joins TRBV5-5 and TRBJ2-7; the match to TRBD1 covers 9 bases. V lost 3 bases and J lost 3; bases outside the gene matches: 13. The germline V gene encodes CDR1 SGHKS and CDR2 YYEKEE (reference sequence). This CDR3 spans 17 amino acids. The chain's CDR3 is CASSSRGRDRDLYEQYF. The CDR3 bases are TGTGCCAGCAGCTCCAGGGGCCGGGACAGGGACCTCTACGAGCAGTACTTC. Variable domain in full (rest from reference TRBV5-5 and TRBJ2-7): DAGVTQSPTHLIKTRGQQVTLRCSPISGHKSVSWYQQVLGQGPQFIFQYYEKEERGRGNFPDRFSARQFPNYSSELNVNALLLGDSALYLCASSSRGRDRDLYEQYFGPGTRLTVT.

This clone has just one count. The V gene is TRBV6-1, the J gene TRBJ2-5; either TRBD1 or TRBD2 may fit D (5 bases each). The CDR3 has 13 residues. CDR1 MNHNS and CDR2 SASEGT come from the germline V gene. V lost 5 bases to trimming and J lost 0 bases, with 7 bases between them. The DNA of the CDR3 is TGTGCCAGCAGTCGGGACCACCAAGAGACCCAGTACTTC. Amino acid sequence: CASSRDHQETQYF.

This chain joins TRBV7-2 and TRBJ2-5; perhaps TRBD1 as D (7 bases). V was pared by 10 bases and J by 2 bases, with 14 bases between. This CDR3 comprises 13 residues. Looked up from germline, CDR1 is SGHTA and CDR2 is FQGNSA. CDR3 residues: CATRQGGQETQYF. CDR3 in DNA: TGTGCCACCCGGCAGGGGGGTCAAGAGACCCAGTACTTC.

This chain links TRBV19 with TRBJ2-1, with 7 bases lining up with TRBD2. After removal of 5 bases from V and 7 bases from J, the junction contained 11 bases not matched to a gene. The CDR3 sequence is 15 residues long. The germline gives CDR1 LNHDA, CDR2 SQIVND (reference sequence). In nucleotides, the CDR3 is TGTGCCAGTAGTTTCCGGGCGGGAGTATATAATGAGCAGTTCTTC. Translation: CASSFRAGVYNEQFF.

This chain uses TRBV6-1 with TRBJ2-7; D gene unclear. The CDR3 has 12 residues. Trimming removed 6 bases from V and 6 bases from J, with 12 bases in between. The V gene's germline CDR1 is MNHNS and CDR2 SASEGT. The CDR3 sequence: CASSIARAEQYV. DNA of the CDR3: TGTGCCAGCAGCATTGCTAGAGCCGAGCAGTACGTC.

V gene TRBV30 combines with J gene TRBJ2-2, with 8 bases identical to TRBD1. Germline lookup yields CDR1 GTSNPN and CDR2 SVGIG (reference sequence). CDR3 size: 16 residues. The V gene end was trimmed by 0 bases and the J gene end by 6 bases; junction bases not matched to a gene: 9. The CDR3 DNA reads as TGTGCCTGGAGTGTACGCGACAGGGGATTGGCCGGGGAGCTGTTTTTT. Translation gives CAWSVRDRGLAGELFF.

The chain links TRBV6-5 to TRBJ2-7; 9 bases fit TRBD1. The germline V gene has CDR1 MNHEY and CDR2 SVGAGI. The CDR3 spans 14 residues. The junction had 7 bases not matched to a gene; V was cut back by 7 bases and J by 3 bases. This CDR3 reads CASTPGDRDYEQYF. For the CDR3, the DNA is TGTGCCAGCACCCCTGGGGACAGGGACTACGAGCAGTACTTC.

The CDR3 spells CASSPWDRGSSYEQYF. The CDR3 DNA follows: TGTGCCAGCTCACCTTGGGACAGAGGGAGCTCCTACGAGCAGTACTTC. J is TRBJ2-7 and V is TRBV18; 7 nucleotides align to TRBD1. Germline V gene sequence: CDR1 KGHSH, CDR2 LQKENI. The J segment lost 0 bases and the V segment lost 3 bases, leaving 8 bases of the junction unmatched. The CDR3 loop spans 16 amino acids.

The chain uses TRBV5-1 and TRBJ2-5; TRBD1 is a possible D gene (5 bases). Germline-derived CDR1 and CDR2 are SGHRS and YFSETQ. This CDR3 spans 15 amino acids. Trimming removed 0 bases from V and 6 bases from J, with 15 bases in between. CDR3 protein: CASSLGGEVGKTQYF. As DNA, the CDR3 is TGCGCCAGCAGCTTGGGGGGCGAGGTAGGAAAGACCCAGTACTTC.

The chain has TRBV23-1 and TRBJ2-3, with D uncertain. TRBV23-1 belongs to the ORF category, with a function that is uncertain. The CDR3 runs to 17 residues. Trimming took 0 bases from V and 0 from J, leaving 13 bases between them. CDR3 nucleotide sequence: TGCGCCAGCAGTCAATCGTTACAGCATCATAGCACAGATACGCAGTATTTT. Translated: CASSQSLQHHSTDTQYF.

The V call is TRBV10-3, the J call TRBJ2-1; D gene uncertain. Germline V gene lookup returns CDR1 ENHRY and CDR2 SYGVKD. This CDR3 spans 15 amino acids. With 0 bases removed from V and 0 bases from J, the gap between germline ends came to 6 bases. The CDR3 is CAISESSDSYNEQFF. The CDR3 region has the DNA TGTGCCATCAGTGAGTCGTCGGACTCCTACAATGAGCAGTTCTTC.

The chain is built from TRBV28 and TRBJ2-5, with unresolved D. Trimming stripped 2 bases from V and 5 bases from J, with 6 bases between. The germline V gene has CDR1 MDHEN and CDR2 SYDVKM. The CDR3 sequence is 12 residues long. The CDR3 is CASSLLRETQYF. The CDR3 DNA reads TGTGCCAGCAGTTTACTACGTGAGACCCAGTACTTC.

The CDR3 DNA is TGTGCCAGCAGCCCCCGTGACAACACTGAAGCTTTCTTT. Amino acids: CASSPRDNTEAFF. The V call is TRBV11-1, the J call TRBJ1-1; D not resolved. Germline lookup yields CDR1 SGHAT and CDR2 FQDESV (reference sequence). The CDR3 has 13 amino acids. The germline V and J ends were trimmed by 5 bases and 2 bases, with 9 bases remaining between them. The full variable domain, in which reference TRBV11-1 and TRBJ1-1 provide the parts outside the CDR3, is EAEVAQSPRYKITEKSQAVAFWCDPISGHATLYWYRQILGQGPELLVQFQDESVVDDSQLPKDRFSAERLKGVDSTLKIQPAELGDSAMYLCASSPRDNTEAFFGQGTRLTVV.

In its sample, this clone was seen once. The rearrangement joins TRBV6-5 to TRBJ1-6, with 9 bases fitting TRBD1. Germline-derived CDR1 and CDR2 are MNHEY and SVGAGI. The V gene end was trimmed by 5 bases and the J gene end by 5 bases; junction bases not matched to a gene: 1. CDR3 length: 14 residues. The CDR3 loop reads CASSRTGDNSPLHF. In DNA form, the CDR3 reads TGTGCCAGCAGTCGGACAGGGGATAATTCACCCCTCCACTTT.

The chain combines TRBV15 with TRBJ1-1, with a weak D call TRBD1 (6 bases). This CDR3 has 15 residues. V lost 2 bases and J 1 base, leaving 11 bases between the germline ends. CDR1 is LNHNV, CDR2 YYDKDF, per germline (reference sequence). CDR3: CATSRFTGSNTEAFF. The CDR3 nucleotides read TGTGCCACCAGCAGATTTACAGGGTCGAACACTGAAGCTTTCTTT.

The CDR3 loop reads CASSQEIGFSYEQYF. As DNA, the CDR3 is TGCGCCAGCAGCCAAGAAATAGGGTTTTCCTACGAGCAGTACTTC. This rearrangement joins TRBV4-3 to TRBJ2-7; no reliable D call. Germline V gene lookup returns CDR1 LGHNA and CDR2 YSLEER. The V and J ends lost 0 bases and 1 base respectively, with 10 bases between them. The CDR3 extends over 15 amino acids.

The V gene is TRBV5-1, the J gene TRBJ1-5; no clear D gene. Germline values: CDR1 SGHRS, CDR2 YFSETQ. This CDR3 is built from 14 residues. The V end was cut by 0 bases, the J end by 7 bases, with 11 bases between. Here the CDR3 DNA reads TGCGCCAGCAGCTTGGGGGGAATAGGGCAGCCCCAGCATTTT. It yields the protein CASSLGGIGQPQHF.

This clone has just one count. The chain has TRBV5-1 and TRBJ2-2; D remains unclear. Germline V gene data show CDR1 as SGHRS and CDR2 as YFSETQ. CDR3 length: 14 residues. Trimming stripped 7 bases from V and 3 bases from J, with 13 bases between. CDR3 protein: CASWKGTHTGELFF. The DNA of the CDR3 is TGCGCCAGCTGGAAGGGCACCCACACCGGGGAGCTGTTTTTT.

The chain couples TRBV5-5 to TRBJ2-7, with TRBD2 matching 10 bases. The V and J ends lost 1 base and 4 bases, in that order; junction bases with no gene match: 5. Germline V gene sequence: CDR1 SGHKS, CDR2 YYEKEE (reference sequence). The CDR3 sequence is 15 residues long. In nucleotides, the CDR3 is TGTGCCAGCAGCTTGTATTCAGCGGGGGGGTACGAGCAGTACGTC. This gives the protein CASSLYSAGGYEQYV.

The chain combines TRBV5-1 with TRBJ2-2; D unclear. Germline V gene lookup returns CDR1 SGHRS and CDR2 YFSETQ. This CDR3 region has 12 residues. Trimming took off 4 bases at V and 4 bases at J, with 5 bases between the two ends. The CDR3 sequence: CASSASTGELFF. The CDR3 bases are TGCGCCAGCAGCGCTTCCACCGGGGAGCTGTTTTTT.

This chain joins TRBV19 and TRBJ2-1; D might be TRBD1 or TRBD2, each matching 5 bases. CDR1 LNHDA and CDR2 SQIVND come from the germline V gene (reference sequence). The CDR3 extends over 15 amino acids. Trimming pared 5 bases from V and 8 bases from J, leaving 19 bases between. The CDR3 spells CASSFRDHLLHEQFF. In DNA, the CDR3 is TGTGCCAGTAGTTTCCGGGACCACCTGCTACATGAGCAGTTCTTC.

The chain recombines TRBV9 with TRBJ1-2, with 7 bases matching TRBD1. Germline V lookup: CDR1 SGDLS, CDR2 YYNGEE. V gave up 3 bases and J gave up 3 bases; unmatched junction bases: 14. The CDR3 contains 17 residues. The CDR3 DNA sequence: TGTGCCAGCAGCGCTTCCCGAGGGGGACAGCTAGACTATGGCTACACCTTC. This translates into CASSASRGGQLDYGYTF.